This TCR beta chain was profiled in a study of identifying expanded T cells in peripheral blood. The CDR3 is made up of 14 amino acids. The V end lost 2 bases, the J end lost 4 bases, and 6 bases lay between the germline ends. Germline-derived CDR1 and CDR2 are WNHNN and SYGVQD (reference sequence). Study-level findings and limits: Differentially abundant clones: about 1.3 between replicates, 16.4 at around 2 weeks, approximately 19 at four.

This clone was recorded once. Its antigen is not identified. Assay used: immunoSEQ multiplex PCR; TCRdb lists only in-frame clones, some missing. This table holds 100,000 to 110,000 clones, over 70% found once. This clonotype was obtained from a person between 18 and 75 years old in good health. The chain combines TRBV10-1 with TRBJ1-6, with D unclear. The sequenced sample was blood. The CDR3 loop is CASSERGYNSPLHF. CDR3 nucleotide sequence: TGCGCCAGCAGTGAGAGAGGGTATAATTCACCCCTCCACTTT.